Below, one T cell receptor (beta chain) is given with its context. The antigen remains unidentified. The PCR was carried out with 60 Vbeta primers and 13 Jbeta primers. Clones were sequenced by immunoSEQ multiplex PCR, and TCRdb holds only the in-frame ones, with some missing. The sample includes fewer than 80,000 clones, under 85% of them seen just once. This entry comes from a study of cytomegalovirus exposure and HLA in healthy donors. Study-wide results and limits: What a later analysis reportedly showed was that an Asian-associated ancestry cluster had fewer N-insertions than the approximately 670-donor mean. It was reported that the classifier diagnosed cytomegalovirus status with high specificity and sensitivity in both the original and validation cohorts. Associated with HLA alleles at 0.05 false discovery rate in a later analysis were over 15,000 TCR beta sequences.

Those who donated were healthy bone marrow donors. The CDR3 extends over 16 amino acids. Losses at the gene ends were 5 bases for V and 3 bases for J; bases not matched to a gene: 10. Germline V gene sequence: CDR1 SGHNT, CDR2 YENEEA. Input material: PBMCs. This TCR was recovered from a woman between 55 and 75 years old in good health and CMV-seropositive. The V gene is TRBV11-3, the J gene TRBJ2-5; 9 bases line up with TRBD1. The CDR3 bases are TGTGCCAGCAGCCCGACAGGGGGGAGTCCGGAAGAGACCCAGTACTTC. It encodes CASSPTGGSPEETQYF.